The 11 T cell receptor beta chains reported below all come from one sample, sequenced in a study of beta chain features in type 1 diabetes. These receptors have no known antigen. Study-wide points: Moderate but significant shortening of TCRB CDR3s was recorded in all four CD4+ subsets from Type 1 diabetes patients.

Expressed TCRB transcripts were sequenced because the isolated RNA had all been reverse transcribed beforehand. TCRdb's copy holds only in-frame clones and misses some; the assay was immunoSEQ multiplex PCR. The sample yields roughly 700,000 clones, under 15% seen once. Sequencing input: naive CD4+ T cells from blood. These receptor sequences come from a man between 18 and 29 years old with type 1 diabetes.

V and J are TRBV18 and TRBJ2-1; TRBD1 agrees at 9 bases. The length of the CDR3 is 15 residues. Germline CDR1 is KGHSH and CDR2 is LQKENI. J was trimmed by 7 bases and V by 6 bases; bases with no gene match: 10. The CDR3 reads CASSPDRGTLNEQFF. The CDR3 DNA is TGTGCCAGCTCCCCAGACAGGGGGACGTTGAATGAGCAGTTCTTC. Looking up the rest from reference TRBV18 and TRBJ2-1 gives the full variable domain: NAGVMQNPRHLVRRRGQEARLRCSPMKGHSHVYWYRQLPEEGLKFMVYLQKENIIDESGMPKERFSAEFPKEGPSILRIQQVVRGDSAAYFCASSPDRGTLNEQFFGPGTRLTVL.

The V and J genes are TRBV20-1 and TRBJ2-3; D not certain. This CDR3 is built from 11 residues. V was cut by 5 bases and J by 5 bases, with 8 bases left in between. Per germline, CDR1 DFQATT and CDR2 SNEGSKA (reference sequence). The CDR3 is CSALRGDTQYF. CDR3 in DNA: TGCAGTGCTTTACGAGGAGATACGCAGTATTTT.

This clone was observed a handful of times. V usage is TRBV7-8 and J usage is TRBJ2-3; the D gene is possibly TRBD2 (6 bases). Germline lookup yields CDR1 SGHVS and CDR2 FQNEAQ. This CDR3 is built from 15 residues. Trimming left V 5 bases short and J 4 bases short, with 16 bases between. CDR3 in DNA: TGTGCCAGCAGCCCCCCTGGGGGGACCGCAGATACGCAGTATTTT. Its translation is CASSPPGGTADTQYF.

Only a few counts were recorded for this clone. The V gene is TRBV19, the J gene TRBJ1-1, with D unresolved. Germline V gives CDR1 LNHDA, CDR2 SQIVND (reference sequence). Trimming pared 6 bases from V and 7 bases from J, leaving 9 bases between. CDR3 size: 11 residues. As DNA, the CDR3 is TGTGCCAGTAGCCAGGAGGGTGAAGCTTTCTTT. Encoded protein: CASSQEGEAFF.

The chain employs TRBV29-1 and TRBJ2-2, with 13 bases aligning to TRBD2. In germline, CDR1 is SQVTM, CDR2 ANQGSEA. V shed 6 bases, J shed 2 bases, and the junction held 6 bases outside the gene matches. The CDR3 extends over 16 amino acids. This CDR3 reads CSVGLAGSGNTGELFF. Written as DNA, the CDR3 is TGCAGCGTGGGACTAGCGGGGTCCGGTAACACCGGGGAGCTGTTTTTT.

In this sample, this clone turned up a few times. The chain uses TRBV14 and TRBJ1-1, with D uncertain. The V gene lost 6 bases and the J gene lost 0 bases, with 5 bases spanning the gap. Germline V gene lookup returns CDR1 SGHDN and CDR2 FVKESK. CDR3 length equals 12 residues. The chain's CDR3 is CASRLMNTEAFF. CDR3 nucleotides: TGTGCCAGCAGACTGATGAACACTGAAGCTTTCTTT.

This clone was recorded a few times. CDR3 in amino acids: CASSLEGQGAYGYTF. CDR3 nucleotides: TGCGCCAGCAGCTTGGAGGGACAGGGGGCCTATGGCTACACCTTC. V is TRBV5-1 and J is TRBJ1-2; 12 nucleotides agree with TRBD1. The CDR3 covers 15 residues. Germline V lookup: CDR1 SGHRS, CDR2 YFSETQ. V shed 0 bases and J 4 bases; nucleotides not matched to a gene: 1.

This clone was recorded a few times. Here the CDR3 reads CASSVKQGATIYF. DNA for the CDR3: TGCGCCAGCAGCGTCAAGCAGGGGGCCACCATATATTTT. This chain uses TRBV5-1 with TRBJ1-3; TRBD1 agrees at 8 bases. V lost 4 bases and J lost 9; bases outside the gene matches: 6. Germline V gene lookup returns CDR1 SGHRS and CDR2 YFSETQ. CDR3 length: 13 amino acids.

V and J are TRBV7-6 and TRBJ1-1, with D possibly matching TRBD1 (5 bases). The V gene lost 1 base and the J gene lost 1 base, with 13 bases spanning the gap. This CDR3 spans 16 amino acids. Germline CDR1 and CDR2: SGHVS and FNYEAQ. CDR3 in DNA: TGTGCCAGCAGCTTAGAGGAGGGCCAGGGGAACACTGAAGCTTTCTTT. This codes for CASSLEEGQGNTEAFF.

The chain combines TRBV14 with TRBJ2-3, with unresolved D. This CDR3 is 17 amino acids long. The germline V and J ends were trimmed by 0 bases and 1 base, with 14 bases remaining between them. CDR1 and CDR2 from the germline V gene are SGHDN and FVKESK. Here the CDR3 reads CASSQDRSKRGTDTQYF. The CDR3 bases are TGTGCCAGCAGCCAAGATCGATCTAAACGGGGCACAGATACGCAGTATTTT.

The CDR3 spells CASSQDGGTYANYGYTF. CDR3 DNA: TGCGCCAGCAGCCAAGATGGCGGGACGTATGCTAACTATGGCTACACCTTC. This sequence joins TRBV4-1 and TRBJ1-2, with D possibly matching TRBD1 (5 bases). Germline-derived CDR1 and CDR2 are MGHRA and YSYEKL. V lost 0 bases and J 0 bases, leaving 14 bases between the germline ends. CDR3 length: 17 residues.